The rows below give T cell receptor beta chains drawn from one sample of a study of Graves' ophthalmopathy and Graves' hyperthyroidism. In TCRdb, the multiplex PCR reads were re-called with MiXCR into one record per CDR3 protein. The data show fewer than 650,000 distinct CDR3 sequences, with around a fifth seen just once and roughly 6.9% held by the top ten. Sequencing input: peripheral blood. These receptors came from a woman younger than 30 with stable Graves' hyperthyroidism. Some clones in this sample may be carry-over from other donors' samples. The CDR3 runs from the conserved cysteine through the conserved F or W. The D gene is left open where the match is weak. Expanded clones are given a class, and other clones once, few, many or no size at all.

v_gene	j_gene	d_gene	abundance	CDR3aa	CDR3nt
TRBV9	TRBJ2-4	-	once	CASSADNIAKNIQYF	TGTGCCAGCAGCGCAGACAATATAGCCAAAAACATTCAGTACTTC
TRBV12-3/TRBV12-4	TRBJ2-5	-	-	CASSYPTPYQETQYF	TGTGCCAGCAGTTACCCTACACCGTACCAAGAGACCCAGTACTTC
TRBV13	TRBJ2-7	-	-	CASSLGTTAYEQYF	TGTGCCAGCAGCCTGGGGACAACAGCCTACGAGCAGTACTTC
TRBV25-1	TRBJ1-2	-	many	CASSQFGQDLYGYTF	TGTGCCAGCAGTCAATTCGGGCAGGACCTCTATGGCTACACCTTC
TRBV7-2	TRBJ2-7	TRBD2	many	CASSLVGTSGSEQYF	TGTGCCAGCAGCTTAGTGGGGACTAGCGGGAGTGAGCAGTACTTC
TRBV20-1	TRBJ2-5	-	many	CSARPDRWETQYF	TGCAGTGCTAGACCGGACAGATGGGAGACCCAGTACTTC
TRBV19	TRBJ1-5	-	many	CASSRSYQPQHF	TGTGCCAGTAGTAGGAGTTATCAGCCCCAGCATTTT
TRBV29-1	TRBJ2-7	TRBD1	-	CSVQPGTGYEQYF	TGCAGCGTTCAGCCCGGGACAGGCTACGAGCAGTACTTC
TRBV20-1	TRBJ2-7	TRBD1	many	CSASWTGAGEQYF	TGCAGTGCTAGCTGGACAGGGGCCGGCGAGCAGTACTTC
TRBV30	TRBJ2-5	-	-	CAWNHEVKTQYF	TGTGCCTGGAACCACGAGGTGAAGACCCAGTACTTC
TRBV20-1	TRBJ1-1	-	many	CSARKAVNTEAFF	TGCAGTGCTAGAAAGGCCGTGAACACTGAAGCTTTCTTT
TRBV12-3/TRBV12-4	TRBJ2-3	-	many	CASSSRRLGTDTQYF	TGTGCCAGCAGCTCCAGACGGCTGGGCACAGATACGCAGTATTTT
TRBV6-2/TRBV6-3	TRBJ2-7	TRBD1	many	CASSYPRQGNSYEQYF	TGTGCCAGCAGTTACCCACGACAGGGGAACTCCTACGAGCAGTACTTC
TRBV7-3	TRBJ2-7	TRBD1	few	CASSLIQSRTGSYEQYF	TGTGCCAGCAGCTTAATACAAAGCCGGACAGGGTCGTACGAGCAGTACTTC
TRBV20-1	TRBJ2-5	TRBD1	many	CSAPPRGRETQYF	TGCAGTGCTCCCCCGAGGGGGCGCGAGACCCAGTACTTC
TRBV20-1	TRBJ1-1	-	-	CSAWGMGEAFF	TGCAGTGCCTGGGGTATGGGTGAAGCTTTCTTT
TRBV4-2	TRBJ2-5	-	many	CASSQKTAPSLTRETQYF	TGTGCCAGCAGCCAGAAAACGGCTCCGAGCCTGACGAGGGAGACCCAGTACTTC
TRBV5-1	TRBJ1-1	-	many	CASSLSRDKGTEAFF	TGCGCCAGCAGCCTCTCCCGGGACAAAGGCACTGAAGCTTTCTTT
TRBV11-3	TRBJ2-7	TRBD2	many	CASSKGLGYEQYF	TGTGCCAGCAGCAAGGGACTAGGATACGAGCAGTACTTC
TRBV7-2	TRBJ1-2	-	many	CASSPFSQFYGYTF	TGTGCCAGCAGCCCCTTTTCCCAGTTCTATGGCTACACCTTC
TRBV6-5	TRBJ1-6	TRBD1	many	CASSYGQGVNSPLHF	TGTGCCAGCAGTTACGGACAGGGTGTAAATTCACCCCTCCACTTT
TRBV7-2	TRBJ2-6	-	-	CASSISGANVLSF	TGTGCCAGCAGCATCTCTGGGGCCAACGTCCTGAGTTTC
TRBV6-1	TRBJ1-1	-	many	CASSWRGTPNTEAFF	TGTGCCAGCTCCTGGAGGGGTACCCCGAACACTGAAGCTTTCTTT
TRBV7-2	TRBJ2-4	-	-	CASGTAGVGHIKYF	TGTGCCAGCGGGACGGCGGGCGTGGGGCACATTAAGTACTTC
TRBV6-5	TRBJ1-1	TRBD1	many	CASSYRGTGTEAFF	TGTGCCAGCAGTTACCGTGGGACAGGGACTGAAGCTTTCTTT
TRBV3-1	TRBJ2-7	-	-	CASSPVGYEQYF	TGTGCCAGCAGCCCCGTGGGGTACGAGCAGTACTTC
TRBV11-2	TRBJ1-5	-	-	CASSLDSGYQPQHF	TGTGCCAGCAGCTTAGATAGCGGTTATCAGCCCCAGCATTTT
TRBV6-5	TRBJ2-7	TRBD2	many	CASSLLALGSSYEQYF	TGTGCCAGCAGCTTACTAGCGCTGGGGAGTTCCTACGAGCAGTACTTC
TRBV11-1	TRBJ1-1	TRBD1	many	CASSLGGQGRLNTEAFF	TGTGCCAGCAGCTTAGGGGGACAGGGTCGGTTGAACACTGAAGCTTTCTTT
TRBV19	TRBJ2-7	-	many	CASSPTGNEQYF	TGTGCCAGTAGTCCCACAGGGAACGAGCAGTACTTC
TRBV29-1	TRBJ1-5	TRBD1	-	CSVGTGISNQPQHF	TGCAGCGTTGGGACAGGAATTAGCAATCAGCCCCAGCATTTT
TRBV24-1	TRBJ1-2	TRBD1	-	CATSATGGDKDYGYTF	TGTGCCACCAGTGCTACAGGGGGTGACAAAGACTATGGCTACACCTTC
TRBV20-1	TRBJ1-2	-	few	CSAREGWGYGYTF	TGCAGTGCTAGAGAGGGTTGGGGCTATGGCTACACCTTC
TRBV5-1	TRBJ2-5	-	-	CASSTDWGETQYF	TGCGCCAGCAGCACGGACTGGGGAGAGACCCAGTACTTC
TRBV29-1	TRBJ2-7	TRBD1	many	CSVVVWDREINEQYF	TGCAGCGTCGTTGTTTGGGACAGGGAAATAAATGAGCAGTACTTC
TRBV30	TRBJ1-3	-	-	CAWSVGNGNTIYF	TGTGCCTGGAGTGTGGGCAATGGAAACACCATATATTTT
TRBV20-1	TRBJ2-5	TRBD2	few	CSAISPSGGHQETQYF	TGCAGTGCTATTTCTCCCAGCGGGGGTCACCAAGAGACCCAGTACTTC
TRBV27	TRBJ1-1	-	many	CASRKLNTEAFF	TGTGCCAGCAGGAAACTGAACACTGAAGCTTTCTTT
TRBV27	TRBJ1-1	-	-	CASGNGPNTEAFF	TGTGCCAGCGGAAACGGTCCCAACACTGAAGCTTTCTTT
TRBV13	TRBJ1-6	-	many	CASSLSVGYNSPLHF	TGTGCCAGCAGCTTATCGGTCGGCTATAATTCACCCCTCCACTTT